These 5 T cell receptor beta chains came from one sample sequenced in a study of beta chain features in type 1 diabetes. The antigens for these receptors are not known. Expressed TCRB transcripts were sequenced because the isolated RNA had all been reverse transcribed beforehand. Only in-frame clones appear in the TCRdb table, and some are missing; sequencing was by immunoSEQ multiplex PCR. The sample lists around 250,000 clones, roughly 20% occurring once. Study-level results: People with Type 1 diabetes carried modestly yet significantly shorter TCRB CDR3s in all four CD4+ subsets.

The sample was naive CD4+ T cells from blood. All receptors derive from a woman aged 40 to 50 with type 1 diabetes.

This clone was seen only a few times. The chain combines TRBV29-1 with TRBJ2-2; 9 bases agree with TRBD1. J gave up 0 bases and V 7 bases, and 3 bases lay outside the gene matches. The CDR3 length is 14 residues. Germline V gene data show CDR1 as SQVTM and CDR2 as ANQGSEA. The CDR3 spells CSGGTGTNTGELFF. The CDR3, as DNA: TGCAGCGGCGGGACAGGGACGAACACCGGGGAGCTGTTTTTT.

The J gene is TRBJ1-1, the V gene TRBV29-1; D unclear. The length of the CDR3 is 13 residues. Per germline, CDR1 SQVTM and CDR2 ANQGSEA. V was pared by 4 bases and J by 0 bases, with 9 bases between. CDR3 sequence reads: CSVAGKMNTEAFF. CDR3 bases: TGCAGCGTTGCGGGGAAGATGAACACTGAAGCTTTCTTT.

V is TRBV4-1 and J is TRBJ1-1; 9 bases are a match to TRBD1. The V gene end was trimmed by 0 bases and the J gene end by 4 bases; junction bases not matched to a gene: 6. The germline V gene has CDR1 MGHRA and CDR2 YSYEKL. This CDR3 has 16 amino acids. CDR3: CASSQEGQGITTEAFF. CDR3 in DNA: TGCGCCAGCAGCCAAGAGGGACAGGGTATTACCACTGAAGCTTTCTTT.

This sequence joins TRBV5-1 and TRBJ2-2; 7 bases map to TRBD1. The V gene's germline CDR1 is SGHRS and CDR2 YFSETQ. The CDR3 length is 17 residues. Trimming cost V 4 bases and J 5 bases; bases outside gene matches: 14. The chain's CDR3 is CASSPRGPSFTTGELFF. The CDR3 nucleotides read TGCGCCAGCAGCCCGAGGGGGCCCTCCTTTACTACCGGGGAGCTGTTTTTT.

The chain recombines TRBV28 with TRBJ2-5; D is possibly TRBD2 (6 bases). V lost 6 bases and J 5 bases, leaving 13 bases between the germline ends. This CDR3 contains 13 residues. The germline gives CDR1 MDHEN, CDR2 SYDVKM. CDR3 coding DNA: TGTGCCAGCAGACTCCCCGCGGGGGAGACCCAGTACTTC. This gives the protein CASRLPAGETQYF. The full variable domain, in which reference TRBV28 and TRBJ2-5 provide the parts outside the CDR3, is DVKVTQSSRYLVKRTGEKVFLECVQDMDHENMFWYRQDPGLGLRLIYFSYDVKMKEKGDIPEGYSVSREKKERFSLILESASTNQTSMYLCASRLPAGETQYFGPGTRLLVL.